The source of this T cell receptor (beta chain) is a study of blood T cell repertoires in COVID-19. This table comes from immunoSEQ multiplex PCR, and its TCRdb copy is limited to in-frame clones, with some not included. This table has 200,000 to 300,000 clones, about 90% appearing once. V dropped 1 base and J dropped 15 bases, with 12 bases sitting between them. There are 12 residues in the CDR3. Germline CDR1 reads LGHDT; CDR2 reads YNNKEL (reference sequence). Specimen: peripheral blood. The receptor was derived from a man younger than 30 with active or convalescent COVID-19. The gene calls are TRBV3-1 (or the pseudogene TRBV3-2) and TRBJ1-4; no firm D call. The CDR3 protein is CASSQGEGLVFF. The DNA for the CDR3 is TGTGCCAGCAGCCAAGGGGAGGGTTTGGTGTTTTTT.